Listed below are T cell receptor beta chains from one sample, sequenced in a study of early T cells in non-severe SARS-CoV-2 infection. Via MiXCR, TCRdb re-called the 5' RACE reads, giving one row per CDR3 protein. Of around 64,000 distinct CDR3 sequences listed, about an eighth were seen once; the top ten hold roughly 5.8%. The source was whole blood, collected at baseline. The receptors come from an adult who was a healthcare worker with PCR-confirmed SARS-CoV-2 infection or an uninfected control (not recorded which). Each CDR3 is given with its conserved first and last residue. D genes are given only for firm matches. Size values are once, few and many counts, or a class for expanded clones, and some rows have none.

v_gene	abundance	d_gene	j_gene	CDR3aa	CDR3nt
TRBV7-2	many	NA	TRBJ2-3	CASSSQVRDTQYF	TGTGCCAGCAGCTCCCAAGTGCGAGATACGCAGTATTTT
TRBV7-2	NA	NA	TRBJ2-4	CASSLKRVAIIQYF	TGTGCCAGCAGCTTAAAGCGAGTGGCAATCATTCAGTACTTC
TRBV29-1	many	NA	TRBJ1-6	CSVGEGTNSPLHF	TGCAGCGTTGGGGAGGGGACTAATTCACCCCTCCACTTT
TRBV11-2	few	NA	TRBJ2-7	CASILFRDGTYEQYF	TGTGCCAGCATCCTGTTCCGGGACGGAACCTACGAGCAGTACTTC
TRBV20-1	NA	TRBD1	TRBJ2-7	CSARDWTGPTYEQYF	TGCAGTGCTAGAGACTGGACAGGGCCCACCTACGAGCAGTACTTC
TRBV7-3	many	TRBD1	TRBJ1-1	CASSRDSVMNTEAFF	TGTGCCAGCAGCCGGGACAGCGTTATGAACACTGAAGCTTTCTTT
TRBV7-2	NA	TRBD1	TRBJ1-1	CASSLSKPGQGSEAFF	TGTGCCAGCAGCTTATCAAAGCCCGGACAGGGGAGTGAAGCTTTCTTT
TRBV14	many	TRBD1	TRBJ2-3	CASSRGQDFGDTQYF	TGTGCCAGCAGCCGTGGACAGGACTTCGGAGATACGCAGTATTTT
TRBV29-1	NA	TRBD1	TRBJ2-5	CSAGQQETQYF	TGCAGCGCGGGACAGCAAGAGACCCAGTACTTC
TRBV7-9	few	NA	TRBJ1-1	CASSRLGGYEAFF	TGTGCCAGCAGCCGCCTGGGGGGCTATGAAGCTTTCTTT
TRBV2	NA	NA	TRBJ2-2	CASSGPGELFF	TGTGCCAGCAGTGGACCCGGGGAGCTGTTTTTT
TRBV3-1	few	NA	TRBJ2-5	CASVRQETQYF	TGTGCCAGCGTGAGGCAAGAGACCCAGTACTTC
TRBV11-1	few	NA	TRBJ2-3	CASSPGFGTDTQYF	TGTGCCAGCAGCCCAGGGTTCGGCACAGATACGCAGTATTTT
TRBV7-7	NA	NA	TRBJ2-2	CASGSLSTGELFF	TGTGCCAGCGGCAGCCTATCAACCGGGGAGCTGTTTTTT
TRBV6-4	NA	TRBD1	TRBJ1-2	CASSPGTGRNYGYTF	TGTGCCAGCAGTCCCGGGACAGGGCGGAACTATGGCTACACCTTC
TRBV7-2	few	NA	TRBJ2-7	CASSSGTDLREQYF	TGTGCCAGCAGCTCCGGGACGGATCTGAGGGAGCAGTACTTC
TRBV7-9	many	NA	TRBJ2-5	CASSLARPETQYF	TGTGCCAGCAGCTTAGCCAGGCCCGAGACCCAGTACTTC
TRBV5-1	many	NA	TRBJ2-3	CASSLVTDTQYF	TGTGCCAGCAGCTTAGTCACAGATACGCAGTATTTT
TRBV10-1	many	NA	TRBJ2-7	CAITGSPLYEQYF	TGCGCCATTACCGGGTCACCGCTCTACGAGCAGTACTTC
TRBV29-1	many	TRBD1	TRBJ2-1	CSVGRTGNSYNEQFF	TGCAGCGTTGGAAGGACAGGGAATTCCTACAATGAGCAGTTCTTC
TRBV20-1	many	NA	TRBJ1-6	CSARDTQSNSPLHF	TGCAGTGCTAGAGATACACAGTCTAATTCACCCCTCCACTTT
TRBV5-4	many	NA	TRBJ2-1	CASSPRSYNEQFF	TGTGCCAGCAGCCCCAGATCCTACAATGAGCAGTTCTTC
TRBV18	NA	NA	TRBJ2-2	CASSFSRNTGELFF	TGTGCCAGCTCATTTTCCAGGAACACCGGGGAGCTGTTTTTT
TRBV20-1	few	TRBD2	TRBJ2-1	CSATPPTGLGYNEQFF	TGCAGTGCTACTCCCCCAACGGGACTAGGGTACAATGAGCAGTTCTTC
TRBV19	NA	NA	TRBJ1-5	CASSMRGLSGSNQPQHF	TGTGCCAGTAGTATGAGGGGGTTGTCGGGTAGCAATCAGCCCCAGCATTTT
TRBV28	NA	NA	TRBJ2-5	CASHKPIGETQYF	TGTGCCAGCCACAAGCCGATTGGAGAGACCCAGTACTTC
TRBV2	NA	TRBD2	TRBJ2-7	CASSEAERDTYEQYF	TGTGCCAGCAGTGAAGCAGAGCGGGATACTTACGAGCAGTACTTC
TRBV6-2/TRBV6-3	few	NA	TRBJ2-7	CASSDRGEQYF	TGTGCCAGCAGTGACCGGGGCGAGCAGTACTTC
TRBV5-1	many	NA	TRBJ2-7	CASSLTFTYEQYF	TGCGCCAGCAGCTTGACGTTTACTTACGAGCAGTACTTC
TRBV4-2	NA	TRBD2	TRBJ2-5	CASSQPRALAGGIQETQYF	TGTGCCAGCAGCCAACCGCGCGCGCTAGCGGGGGGAATACAAGAGACCCAGTACTTC
TRBV2	NA	NA	TRBJ2-7	CASSEQGYGYEQYF	TGTGCCAGCAGTGAACAGGGGTATGGCTACGAGCAGTACTTC
TRBV20-1	few	TRBD1	TRBJ2-1	CSASGQGVNEQFF	TGCAGTGCGTCGGGACAGGGGGTGAATGAGCAGTTCTTC
TRBV3-1	few	TRBD2	TRBJ2-5	CASSHVGGQETQYF	TGTGCCAGCAGCCACGTGGGGGGGCAAGAGACCCAGTACTTC
TRBV6-1	many	TRBD1	TRBJ2-2	CASSKGQGDAGELFF	TGTGCCAGCAGCAAGGGACAGGGGGACGCCGGGGAGCTGTTTTTT
TRBV5-6	many	NA	TRBJ2-2	CASSSYRTANTGELFF	TGTGCCAGCAGCTCCTACAGGACCGCGAACACCGGGGAGCTGTTTTTT